This entry lists 14 T cell receptor beta chains sequenced from one sample in a study of response to subunit inactivated influenza vaccine. TCRdb processed the RT-PCR reads anew with MiXCR; each CDR3 protein has one entry. The data show over 650,000 distinct CDR3 sequences, with roughly 20% seen just once and approximately 11% held by the top ten. Specimen: PBMCs from blood, collected roughly 5 days after vaccination. The source of these receptors is a man aged 45-60 years who received an inactivated influenza vaccine.

This clonotype was counted only a few times. The V and J genes are TRBV20-1 and TRBJ2-2; a possible D gene is TRBD1 (6 bases). The V gene lost 6 bases and the J gene lost 5 bases, with 16 bases spanning the gap. This CDR3 is 14 amino acids long. Per germline, CDR1 DFQATT and CDR2 SNEGSKA (reference sequence). DNA of the CDR3: TGCAGTGCGTGGACAGCTTTTGGGACCGGGGAGCTGTTTTTT. Amino acid sequence: CSAWTAFGTGELFF.

The chain recombines TRBV20-1 with TRBJ1-2, with unresolved D. The V end was cut by 0 bases, the J end by 6 bases, with 5 bases between. Germline CDR1 and CDR2: DFQATT and SNEGSKA (reference sequence). This CDR3 is built from 11 residues. CDR3 amino acids: CSARERNGYTF. The CDR3 bases are TGCAGTGCTAGAGAACGGAATGGCTACACCTTC.

This clonotype was detected only a few times. This chain connects TRBV5-1 to TRBJ2-7; unclear D gene. The CDR3 is made up of 14 amino acids. V lost 4 bases and J 0 bases, leaving 11 bases between the germline ends. Germline V gives CDR1 SGHRS, CDR2 YFSETQ. CDR3 nucleotides: TGCGCCAGCAGCCCAAATGACATCTCCTACGAGCAGTACTTC. Translating it yields CASSPNDISYEQYF.

The gene calls are TRBV7-9 and TRBJ2-5, with 7 bases matching TRBD1. This CDR3 contains 14 residues. Germline CDR1 SEHNR, CDR2 FQNEAQ (reference sequence). V lost 2 bases and J lost 3; bases outside the gene matches: 3. The CDR3 DNA reads TGTGCCAGCAGCTTAATGCAGGGGGAAGAGACCCAGTACTTC. Translation gives CASSLMQGEETQYF.

This clonotype was seen many times. V usage is TRBV10-3 and J usage is TRBJ2-2; D gene ambiguous. Germline loops: CDR1 ENHRY, CDR2 SYGVKD. Trimming shortened V by 5 bases and J by 0 bases, and 10 bases separated the two germline ends. This CDR3 spans 15 amino acids. The CDR3 DNA reads as TGTGCCATCAGTCTGGACCCAGCGAACACCGGGGAGCTGTTTTTT. Encoded protein: CAISLDPANTGELFF.

The J gene is TRBJ1-4, the V gene TRBV12-3 or TRBV12-4; the D is unclear. The CDR3 contains 15 residues. The V and J ends lost 2 bases and 7 bases respectively, with 14 bases between them. CDR3 in amino acids: CASSLSGPTREKLFF. CDR3 nucleotide sequence: TGTGCCAGCAGTTTAAGCGGTCCGACACGTGAAAAACTGTTTTTT.

This clonotype was found a few times. The chain has TRBV2 and TRBJ1-2; 7 bases are shared with TRBD1. The V gene's germline CDR1 is SNHLY and CDR2 FYNNEI. Trimming took 3 bases from V and 8 from J; bases not matched to a gene: 9. The CDR3 has 14 residues. Here the CDR3 DNA reads TGTGCCAGCAGTGAGGCCTCAGGGGGTTCCGGCTACACCTTC. Protein product: CASSEASGGSGYTF.

This clonotype was recorded a few times. The chain combines TRBV7-8 with TRBJ2-2; D remains unclear. V was cut by 5 bases and J by 4 bases, with 11 bases left in between. CDR1 is SGHVS, CDR2 FQNEAQ, per germline. The CDR3 spans 14 residues. The DNA of the CDR3 is TGTGCCAGCAGCACCCAACCGACCACCGGGGAGCTGTTTTTT. Encoded protein: CASSTQPTTGELFF.

The chain is built from TRBV15 and TRBJ1-4; 7 nucleotides agree with TRBD1. Germline CDR1 is LNHNV and CDR2 is YYDKDF (reference sequence). The ends lost 4 bases at V and 4 bases at J; junction bases unmatched: 9. The CDR3 extends over 16 amino acids. The CDR3 sequence: CATSTISGTDNEKLFF. The DNA of the CDR3 is TGTGCCACCAGCACCATCTCCGGGACAGATAATGAAAAACTGTTTTTT.

The CDR3 here is CASCLDSGCYEQYF. CDR3 DNA: TGTGCCAGCTGCCTAGATTCGGGGTGCTACGAGCAGTACTTC. This chain links TRBV6-1 with TRBJ2-7; a possible D gene is TRBD2 (5 bases). This CDR3 has 14 amino acids. Trimming removed 8 bases from V and 3 bases from J, with 17 bases in between. Germline V gene sequence: CDR1 MNHNS, CDR2 SASEGT.

This clonotype showed up just a few times. The chain has TRBV7-2 and TRBJ2-3; the match to TRBD1 covers 8 bases. The CDR3 runs 19 residues. The V segment lost 2 bases and the J segment 0 bases; nucleotides outside the gene matches: 13. Germline V CDR1 and CDR2: SGHTA, FQGNSA. CDR3 nucleotides: TGTGCCAGCAGCTTAAGCACTCAGCGGACAGGGCCTAGCACAGATACGCAGTATTTT. Amino acids: CASSLSTQRTGPSTDTQYF.

The V gene is TRBV6-2 or TRBV6-3, the J gene TRBJ2-7, with TRBD1 identical over 9 bases. Per germline, CDR1 MNHEY and CDR2 SVGEGT. This CDR3 is 16 amino acids long. Trimming cost V 1 base and J 5 bases; bases outside gene matches: 9. In DNA form, the CDR3 reads TGTGCCAGCAGTTACTGGCCGGGACAGGGTCTCGACGAGCAGTACTTC. Protein: CASSYWPGQGLDEQYF.

This clonotype was seen more than once but under ten times. The rearrangement joins TRBV6-1 to TRBJ2-5; 8 bases line up with TRBD2. V dropped 4 bases and J dropped 1; count of bases not matched to a gene: 5. The germline V gene has CDR1 MNHNS and CDR2 SASEGT. This CDR3 is built from 15 residues. CDR3 DNA: TGTGCCAGCAGTGCGACTAGCGCCTCCCAAGAGACCCAGTACTTC. As protein: CASSATSASQETQYF.

This clonotype was seen a few times. The chain uses TRBV18 and TRBJ2-7; D unresolved. V lost 4 bases, J lost 7 bases, and 17 bases lay in between. The CDR3 loop spans 14 amino acids. Germline loops: CDR1 KGHSH, CDR2 LQKENI. CDR3 region: CASSLRKAPSEQYF. DNA for the CDR3: TGTGCCAGCTCACTTAGGAAAGCCCCCTCAGAGCAGTACTTC.